This entry describes one T cell receptor (beta chain). Its target is not known. Sequencing was limited to surgery cases with top T cell transcript signatures in brain tissue. Pre-surgery treatment included at least one anti-epileptic drug. The sample comes from a study of brain T cells in children with intractable seizures. Whole-study results and caveats: Clones missing pre-surgery may reflect undersampling of that blood sample.

Germline V lookup: CDR1 GTSNPN, CDR2 SVGIG (reference sequence). The CDR3 is 12 amino acids. The V end was cut by 0 bases, the J end by 10 bases, with 10 bases between. Assay: immunoSEQ multiplex PCR; the TCRdb copy retains only in-frame clones and omits some. Among under 150,000 clones listed, 94% were seen once. V usage is TRBV30 and J usage is TRBJ2-1; D is undetermined. The receptor's source is a boy younger than two with hemimegalencephaly and intractable seizures. The sequences come from peripheral blood, collected at surgery. In nucleotides, the CDR3 is TGTGCCTGGAGTGTACTACGGCACGAGCAGTTCTTC. This translates into CAWSVLRHEQFF.